This T cell receptor beta chain comes out of a study of T cell responses to AZD1222 COVID-19 vaccine (dated by TCRdb to about 2021). Some background on the complete study: AZD1222 recipients with second doses at about 4 weeks or about 12 weeks were pooled, because spike-specific TCR depth and breadth did not differ between schedules. Trial participants were enrolled into age subgroups of 18-55, 56-69 and 70-plus years, which contained around 150, 29 and 61 TCR-sequenced participants, respectively. A total of 230 to 250 trial participants underwent TCR sequencing, of whom about 210 had received two doses of AZD1222 and around 25 had received two doses of the MenACWY control vaccine.

The CDR3 regions of human TCRbeta chains were subjected to immunosequencing. Per the authors' processing: TCRs in the repertoires were compared against a reference library of SARS-CoV-2-specific TCRs that had been generated with the MIRA antigen-specificity platform. Breadth was defined as the fraction of unique TCRs that were SARS-CoV-2-associated. Depth was defined as the fraction of total T cells that were SARS-CoV-2-associated. Using the MIRA data, every spike-specific TCR was mapped to the spike region that the TCR reacted to and assigned to either a CD4 or a CD8 class. Log10-transformed breadth and depth values were compared by one-way ANOVA with Sidak's multiple comparisons tests. Sourced from immuneACCESS, this table was stored by TCRdb with only in-frame sequences that have V and J called. A share of the clones is absent; for the studies checked, an unresolved V gene accounts for under half, and the remainder has no known explanation. V, J and clone size reflect that table, while D and trimming were determined from the DNA. The sample table records 90,000 to 130,000 clones; approximately 86% of these occur just once. About 3% of the sample rests with the top ten.

With respect to this clone: Its antigen is currently not known. Base qualities are not at hand, and no much larger clone is one base apart.

General conclusions and limits of the study: Because no samples from the day 14 peak response were available, repertoires could be characterized only after the peak T cell response. Reportedly, close to half of the unique spike-specific TCRs recognized epitopes lying outside the regions that are mutated in the B.1.351 and B.1.1.7 variants. Conclusions about previously exposed vaccinees are limited because only a handful of AZD1222 recipients were SARS-CoV-2 seropositive at baseline. Most participants were white British and females outnumbered males, and the authors suggested that clonal diversity may have been underestimated. Spike-specific TCR breadth and depth rose significantly after two AZD1222 doses compared with day 0 and with MenACWY recipients. In the small 56-69-year group, the increase in depth fell short of significance, most likely because of low power. The whole spike protein was spanned by vaccine-associated CD4 TCRs, and dominant responses were seen in regions 160-218 and 743-854.

Measured from the cysteine to the phenylalanine, the CDR3 is 15 residues long. Only CDR3 DNA is held: 45 bases, read in frame from base 1. A distance of 20 bases separates the germline ends of V and J, which lose 7 bases and 8 bases respectively. The CDR1 and CDR2 encoded by the germline V gene are MNHEY and SVGAGI. Reading the label with the study, this specimen's time point is: baseline before first vaccination. Vaccinee samples were obtained from the UK trials COV001 and COV002, which included a single-blind randomized controlled phase 2/3 trial of AZD1222 (ChAdOx1 nCoV-19) in healthy adults. For TCRbeta chain sequencing, PBMC samples were collected from trial participants at day 0 and at day 28 after the second dose.

The specimen comprised peripheral blood, sampled on day 0 of AZD1222 vaccination. The sequence was obtained from an adult in good health. The receptor chain draws on TRBV6-5 and TRBJ1-4; a confident D gene designation cannot be given. The nucleotide sequence is TGTGCCAGCACTATGCGACACCCCACGAACGAAAAACTGTTTTTT. It is translated as CASTMRHPTNEKLFF.